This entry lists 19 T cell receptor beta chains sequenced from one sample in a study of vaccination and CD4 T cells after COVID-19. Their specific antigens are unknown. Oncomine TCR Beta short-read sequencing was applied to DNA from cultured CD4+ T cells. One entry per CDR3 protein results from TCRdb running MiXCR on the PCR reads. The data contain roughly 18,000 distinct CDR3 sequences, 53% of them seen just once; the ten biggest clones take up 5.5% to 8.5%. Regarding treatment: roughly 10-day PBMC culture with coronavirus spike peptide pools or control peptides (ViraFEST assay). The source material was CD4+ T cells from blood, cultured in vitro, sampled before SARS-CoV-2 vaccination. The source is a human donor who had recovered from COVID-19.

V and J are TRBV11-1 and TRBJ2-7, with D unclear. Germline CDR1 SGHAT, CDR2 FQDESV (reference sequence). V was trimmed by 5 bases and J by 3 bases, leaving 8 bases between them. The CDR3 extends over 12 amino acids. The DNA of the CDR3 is TGTGCCAGCAGCGCTTCCTTCTACGAGCAGTACTTC. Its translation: CASSASFYEQYF. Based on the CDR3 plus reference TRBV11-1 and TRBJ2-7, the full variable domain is EAEVAQSPRYKITEKSQAVAFWCDPISGHATLYWYRQILGQGPELLVQFQDESVVDDSQLPKDRFSAERLKGVDSTLKIQPAELGDSAMYLCASSASFYEQYFGPGTRLTVT.

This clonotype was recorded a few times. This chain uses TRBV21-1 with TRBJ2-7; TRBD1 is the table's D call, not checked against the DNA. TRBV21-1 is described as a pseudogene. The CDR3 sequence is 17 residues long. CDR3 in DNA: TGTGCCAGCAGCGTACACATCCGGGGACAGGGTCCCTACGAGCAGTACTTC. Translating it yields CASSVHIRGQGPYEQYF.

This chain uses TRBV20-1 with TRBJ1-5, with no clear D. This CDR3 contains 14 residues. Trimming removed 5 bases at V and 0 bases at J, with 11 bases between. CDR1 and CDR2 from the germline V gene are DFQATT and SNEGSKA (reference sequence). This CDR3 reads CSAPRDHSNQPQHF. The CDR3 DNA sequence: TGCAGTGCTCCCCGCGACCATAGCAATCAGCCCCAGCATTTT.

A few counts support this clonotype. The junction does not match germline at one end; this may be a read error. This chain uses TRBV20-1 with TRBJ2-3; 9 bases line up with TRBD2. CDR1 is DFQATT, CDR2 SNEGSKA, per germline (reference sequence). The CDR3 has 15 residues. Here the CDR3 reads CSARPRGTSRDTQYF. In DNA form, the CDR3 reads TGCAGTGCTAGACCAAGAGGGACTAGCAGAGATACGCAGTATTTT.

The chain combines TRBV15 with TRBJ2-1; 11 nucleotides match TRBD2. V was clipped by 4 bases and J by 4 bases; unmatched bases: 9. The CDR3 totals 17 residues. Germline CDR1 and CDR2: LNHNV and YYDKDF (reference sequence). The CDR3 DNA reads TGTGCCACCAGCATATTGAGGACTAGCGGGTATTACAATGAGCAGTTCTTC. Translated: CATSILRTSGYYNEQFF.

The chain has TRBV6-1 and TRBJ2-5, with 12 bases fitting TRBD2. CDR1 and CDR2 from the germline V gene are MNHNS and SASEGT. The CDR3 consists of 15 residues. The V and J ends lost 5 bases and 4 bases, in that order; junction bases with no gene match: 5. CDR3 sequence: CASSSLAGGRETQYF. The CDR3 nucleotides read TGTGCCAGCAGTAGCCTAGCGGGAGGGAGAGAGACCCAGTACTTC.

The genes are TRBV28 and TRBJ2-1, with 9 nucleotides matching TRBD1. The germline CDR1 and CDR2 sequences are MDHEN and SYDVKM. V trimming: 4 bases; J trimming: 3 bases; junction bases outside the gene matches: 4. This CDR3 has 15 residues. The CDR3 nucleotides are TGTGCCAGCAGTTCCGGGACAGGGTTCTACAATGAGCAGTTCTTC. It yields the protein CASSSGTGFYNEQFF.

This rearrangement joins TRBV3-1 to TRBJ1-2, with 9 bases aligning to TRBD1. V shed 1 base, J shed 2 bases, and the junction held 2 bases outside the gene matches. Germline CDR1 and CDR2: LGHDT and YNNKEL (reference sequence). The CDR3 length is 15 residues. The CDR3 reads CASSQGDRVNYGYTF. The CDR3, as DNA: TGTGCCAGCAGCCAAGGGGACAGGGTAAACTATGGCTACACCTTC.

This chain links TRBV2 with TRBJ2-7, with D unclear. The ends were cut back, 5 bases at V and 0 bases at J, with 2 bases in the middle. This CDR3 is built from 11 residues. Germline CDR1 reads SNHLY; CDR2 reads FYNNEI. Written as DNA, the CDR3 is TGTGCCAGCAGTAGCTCCTACGAGCAGTACTTC. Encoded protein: CASSSSYEQYF.

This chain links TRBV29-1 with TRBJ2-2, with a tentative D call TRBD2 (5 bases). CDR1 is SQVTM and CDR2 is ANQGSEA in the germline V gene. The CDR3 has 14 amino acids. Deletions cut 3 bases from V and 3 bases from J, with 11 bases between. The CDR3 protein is CSVDPRGDTGELFF. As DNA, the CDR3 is TGCAGCGTTGACCCCCGGGGAGACACCGGGGAGCTGTTTTTT.

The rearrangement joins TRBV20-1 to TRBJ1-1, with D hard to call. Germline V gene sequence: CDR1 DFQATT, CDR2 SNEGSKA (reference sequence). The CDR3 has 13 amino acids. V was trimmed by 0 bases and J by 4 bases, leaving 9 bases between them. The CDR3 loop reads CSARDSAFTEAFF. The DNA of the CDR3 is TGCAGTGCTAGAGATTCGGCGTTCACTGAAGCTTTCTTT.

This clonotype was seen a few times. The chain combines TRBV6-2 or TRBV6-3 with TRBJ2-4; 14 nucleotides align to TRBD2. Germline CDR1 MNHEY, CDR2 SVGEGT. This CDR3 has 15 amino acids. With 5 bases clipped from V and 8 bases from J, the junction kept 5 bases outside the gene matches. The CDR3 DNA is TGTGCCAGCAGTCGACTAGCGGGAGGGTATGACATTCAGTACTTC. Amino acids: CASSRLAGGYDIQYF.

The CDR3 nucleotides are TGTGCCAGCAGCCTAGGGGCCGGGAATCAGCCCCAGCATTTT. This translates into CASSLGAGNQPQHF. The chain carries TRBV7-9 and TRBJ1-5, with D possibly matching TRBD1 (5 bases). Trimming took off 5 bases at V and 4 bases at J, with 12 bases between the two ends. There are 14 residues in the CDR3. Germline CDR1 reads SEHNR; CDR2 reads FQNEAQ (reference sequence).

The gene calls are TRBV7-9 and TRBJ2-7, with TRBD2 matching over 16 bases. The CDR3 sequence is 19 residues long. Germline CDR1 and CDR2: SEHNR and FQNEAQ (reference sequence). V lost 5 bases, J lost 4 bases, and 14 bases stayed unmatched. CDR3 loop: CASSNWLGTSGRAGYEQYF. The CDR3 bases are TGTGCCAGCAGCAACTGGCTAGGGACTAGCGGGAGGGCCGGGTACGAGCAGTACTTC.

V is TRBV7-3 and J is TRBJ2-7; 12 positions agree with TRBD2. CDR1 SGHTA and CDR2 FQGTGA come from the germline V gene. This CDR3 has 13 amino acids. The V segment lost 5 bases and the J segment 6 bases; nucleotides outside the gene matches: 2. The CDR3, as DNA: TGTGCCAGCAGCGAGACTAGCGGGAGCGAGCAGTACTTC. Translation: CASSETSGSEQYF.

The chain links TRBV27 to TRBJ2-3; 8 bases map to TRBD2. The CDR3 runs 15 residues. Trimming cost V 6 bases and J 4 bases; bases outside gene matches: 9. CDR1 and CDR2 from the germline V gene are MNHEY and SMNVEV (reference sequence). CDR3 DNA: TGTGCCAGCAGGCTGTTGGGACTAGTCCCAGATACGCAGTATTTT. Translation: CASRLLGLVPDTQYF.

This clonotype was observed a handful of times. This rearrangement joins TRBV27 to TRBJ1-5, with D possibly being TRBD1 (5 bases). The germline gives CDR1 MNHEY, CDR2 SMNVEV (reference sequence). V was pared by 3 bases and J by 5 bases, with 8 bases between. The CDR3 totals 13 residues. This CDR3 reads CASSFTGDQPQHF. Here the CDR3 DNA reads TGTGCCAGCAGTTTTACGGGGGATCAGCCCCAGCATTTT.

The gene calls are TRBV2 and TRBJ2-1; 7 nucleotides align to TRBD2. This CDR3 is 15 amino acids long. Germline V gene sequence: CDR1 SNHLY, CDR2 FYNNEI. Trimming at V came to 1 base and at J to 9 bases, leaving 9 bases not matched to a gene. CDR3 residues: CASSEVLRGTAEQFF. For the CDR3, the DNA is TGTGCCAGCAGTGAAGTTTTGCGGGGGACCGCTGAGCAGTTCTTC.

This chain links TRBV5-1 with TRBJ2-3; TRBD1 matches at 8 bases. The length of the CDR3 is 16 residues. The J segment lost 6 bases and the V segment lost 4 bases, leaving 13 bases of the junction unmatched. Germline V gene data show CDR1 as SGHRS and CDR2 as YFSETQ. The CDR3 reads CASSPQGQGSTDTQYF. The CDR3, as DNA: TGCGCCAGCAGCCCGCAAGGACAGGGTAGTACGGATACGCAGTATTTT.